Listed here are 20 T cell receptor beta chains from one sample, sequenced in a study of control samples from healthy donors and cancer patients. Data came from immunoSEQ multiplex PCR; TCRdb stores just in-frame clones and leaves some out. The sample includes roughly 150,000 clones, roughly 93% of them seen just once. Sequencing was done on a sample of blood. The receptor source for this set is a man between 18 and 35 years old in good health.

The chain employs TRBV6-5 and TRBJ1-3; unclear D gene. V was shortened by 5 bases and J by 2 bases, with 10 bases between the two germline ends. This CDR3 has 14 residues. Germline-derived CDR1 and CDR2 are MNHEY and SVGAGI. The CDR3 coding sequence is TGTGCCAGCAGTACGTATAGGGCTGGAAACACCATATATTTT. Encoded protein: CASSTYRAGNTIYF.

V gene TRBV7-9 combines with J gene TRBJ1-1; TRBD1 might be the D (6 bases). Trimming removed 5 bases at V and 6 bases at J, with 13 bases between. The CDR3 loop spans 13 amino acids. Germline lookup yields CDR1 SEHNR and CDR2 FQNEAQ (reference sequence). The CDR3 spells CASSTDRFSEAFF. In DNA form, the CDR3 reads TGTGCCAGCAGCACGGACAGATTTTCTGAAGCTTTCTTT.

The CDR3 nucleotides are TGCGCCAGCAGCTTGTATGGGGAGGACACTGAAGCTTTCTTT. This translates into CASSLYGEDTEAFF. The chain recombines TRBV5-1 with TRBJ1-1, with D unclear. Trimming took off 1 base at V and 3 bases at J, with 10 bases between the two ends. The CDR3 contains 14 residues. Germline V CDR1 and CDR2: SGHRS, YFSETQ.

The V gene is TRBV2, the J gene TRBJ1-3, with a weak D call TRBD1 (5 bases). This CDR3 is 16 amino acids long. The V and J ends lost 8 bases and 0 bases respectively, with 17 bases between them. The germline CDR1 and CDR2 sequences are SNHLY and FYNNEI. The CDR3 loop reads CASHPGHWNSGNTIYF. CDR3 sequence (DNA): TGTGCCAGCCATCCCGGACACTGGAACTCTGGAAACACCATATATTTT.

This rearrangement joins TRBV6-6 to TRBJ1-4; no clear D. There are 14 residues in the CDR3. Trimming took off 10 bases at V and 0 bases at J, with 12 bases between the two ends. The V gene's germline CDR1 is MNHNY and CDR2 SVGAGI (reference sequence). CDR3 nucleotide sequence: TGTGCCACCTTAGAACCAGCAACTAATGAAAAACTGTTTTTT. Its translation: CATLEPATNEKLFF.

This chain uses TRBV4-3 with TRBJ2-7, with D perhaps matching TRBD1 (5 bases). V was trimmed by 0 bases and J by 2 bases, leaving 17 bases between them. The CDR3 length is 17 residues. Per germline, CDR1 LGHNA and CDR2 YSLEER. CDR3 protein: CASSQDRALTPTYEQYF. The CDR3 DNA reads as TGCGCCAGCAGCCAAGACAGGGCTTTGACACCGACCTACGAGCAGTACTTC.

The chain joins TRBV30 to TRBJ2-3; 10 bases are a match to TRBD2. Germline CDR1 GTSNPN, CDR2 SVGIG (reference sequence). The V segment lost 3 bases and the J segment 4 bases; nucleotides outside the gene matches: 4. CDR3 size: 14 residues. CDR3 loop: CAWSLAGEADTQYF. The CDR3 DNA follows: TGTGCCTGGAGCCTAGCGGGGGAAGCAGATACGCAGTATTTT.

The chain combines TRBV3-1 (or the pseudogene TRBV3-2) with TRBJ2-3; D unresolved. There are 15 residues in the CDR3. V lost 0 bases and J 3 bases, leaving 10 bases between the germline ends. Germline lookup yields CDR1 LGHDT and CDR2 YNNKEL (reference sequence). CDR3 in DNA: TGTGCCAGCAGCCAAGAAGGGCTCTTGACAGATACGCAGTATTTT. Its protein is CASSQEGLLTDTQYF.

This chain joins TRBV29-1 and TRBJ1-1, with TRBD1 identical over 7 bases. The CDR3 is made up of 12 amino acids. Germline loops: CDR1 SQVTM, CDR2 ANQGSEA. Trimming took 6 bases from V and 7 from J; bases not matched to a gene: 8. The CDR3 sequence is CSVQRQGGEAFF. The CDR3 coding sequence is TGCAGCGTCCAAAGACAGGGTGGTGAAGCTTTCTTT.

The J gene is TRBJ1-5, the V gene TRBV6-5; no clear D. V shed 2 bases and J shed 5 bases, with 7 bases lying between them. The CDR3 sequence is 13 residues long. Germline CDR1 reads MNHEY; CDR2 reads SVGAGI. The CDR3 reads CASSYKSDQPQHF. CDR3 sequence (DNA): TGTGCCAGCAGTTACAAGAGTGATCAGCCCCAGCATTTT.

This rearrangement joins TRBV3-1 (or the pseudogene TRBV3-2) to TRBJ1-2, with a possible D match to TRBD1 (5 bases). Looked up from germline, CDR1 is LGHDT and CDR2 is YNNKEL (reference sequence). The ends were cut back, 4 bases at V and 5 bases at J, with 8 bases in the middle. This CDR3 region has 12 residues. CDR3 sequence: CASSPPGYGYTF. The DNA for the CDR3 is TGTGCCAGCAGCCCGCCAGGGTATGGCTACACCTTC.

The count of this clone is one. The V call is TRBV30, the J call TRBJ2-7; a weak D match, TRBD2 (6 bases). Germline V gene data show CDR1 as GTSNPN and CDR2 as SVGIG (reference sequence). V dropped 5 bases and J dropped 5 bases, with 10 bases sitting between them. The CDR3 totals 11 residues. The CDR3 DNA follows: TGTGCCTGGGAAGCGGGCCACGAGCAGTACTTC. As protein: CAWEAGHEQYF.

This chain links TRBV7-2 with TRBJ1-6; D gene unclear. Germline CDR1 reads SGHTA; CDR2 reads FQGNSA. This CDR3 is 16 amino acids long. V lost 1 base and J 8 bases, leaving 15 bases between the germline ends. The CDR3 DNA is TGTGCCAGCAGCTTAGTGTCGTCTCCCTTCGATTCACCCCTCCACTTT. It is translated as CASSLVSSPFDSPLHF.

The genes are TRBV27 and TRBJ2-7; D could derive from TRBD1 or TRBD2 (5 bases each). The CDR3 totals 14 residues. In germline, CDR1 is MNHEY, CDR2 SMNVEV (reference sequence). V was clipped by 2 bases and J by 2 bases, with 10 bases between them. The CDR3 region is CASSLVGTPYEQYF. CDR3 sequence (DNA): TGTGCCAGCAGTTTAGTGGGGACCCCCTACGAGCAGTACTTC.

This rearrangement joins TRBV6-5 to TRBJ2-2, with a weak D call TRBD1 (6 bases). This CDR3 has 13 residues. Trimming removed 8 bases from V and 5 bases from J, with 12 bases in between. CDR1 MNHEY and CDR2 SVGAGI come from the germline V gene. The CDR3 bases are TGTGCCAGCGGTCAGGGGCAGACCGGGGAGCTGTTTTTT. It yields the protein CASGQGQTGELFF.

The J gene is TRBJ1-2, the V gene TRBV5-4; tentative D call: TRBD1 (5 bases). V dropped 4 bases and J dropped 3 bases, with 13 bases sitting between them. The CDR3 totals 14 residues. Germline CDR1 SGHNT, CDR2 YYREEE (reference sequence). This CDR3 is CASSALGLHYGYTF. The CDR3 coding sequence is TGTGCCAGCAGCGCCCTGGGACTGCACTATGGCTACACCTTC. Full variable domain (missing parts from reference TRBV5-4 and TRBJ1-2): ETGVTQSPTHLIKTRGQQVTLRCSSQSGHNTVSWYQQALGQGPQFIFQYYREEENGRGNFPPRFSGLQFPNYSSELNVNALELDDSALYLCASSALGLHYGYTFGSGTRLTVV.

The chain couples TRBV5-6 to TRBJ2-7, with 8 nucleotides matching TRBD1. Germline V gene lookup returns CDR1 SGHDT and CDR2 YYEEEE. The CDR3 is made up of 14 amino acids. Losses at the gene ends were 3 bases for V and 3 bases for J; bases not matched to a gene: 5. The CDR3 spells CASSSTGESYEQYF. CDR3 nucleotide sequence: TGTGCCAGCAGCTCGACAGGGGAGAGCTACGAGCAGTACTTC.

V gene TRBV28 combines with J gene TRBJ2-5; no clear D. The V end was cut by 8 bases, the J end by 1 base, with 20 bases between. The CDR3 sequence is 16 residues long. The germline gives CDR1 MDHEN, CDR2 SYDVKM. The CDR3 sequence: CASGKGWQEIQETQYF. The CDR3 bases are TGTGCCAGCGGAAAAGGGTGGCAGGAGATCCAAGAGACCCAGTACTTC. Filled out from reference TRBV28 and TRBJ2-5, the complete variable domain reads DVKVTQSSRYLVKRTGEKVFLECVQDMDHENMFWYRQDPGLGLRLIYFSYDVKMKEKGDIPEGYSVSREKKERFSLILESASTNQTSMYLCASGKGWQEIQETQYFGPGTRLLVL.

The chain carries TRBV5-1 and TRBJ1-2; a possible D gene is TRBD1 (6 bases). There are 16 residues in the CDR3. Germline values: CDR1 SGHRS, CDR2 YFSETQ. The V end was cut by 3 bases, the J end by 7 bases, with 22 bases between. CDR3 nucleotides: TGCGCCAGCAGCTGGGAGCTACAGGGTTGGTCGTCTGGCTACACCTTC. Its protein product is CASSWELQGWSSGYTF.

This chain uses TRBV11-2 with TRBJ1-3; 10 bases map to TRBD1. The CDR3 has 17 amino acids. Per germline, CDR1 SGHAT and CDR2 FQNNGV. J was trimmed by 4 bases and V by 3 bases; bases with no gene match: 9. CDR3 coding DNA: TGTGCCAGCAGCTTGGGACAGGGGATTTCCTCGGGAAACACCATATATTTT. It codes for CASSLGQGISSGNTIYF.